This T cell receptor (beta chain) was found in a study of control samples from healthy donors and cancer patients (dated by TCRdb to the early 2020s). Remarks on this clone: Its specific antigen is unknown. No quality values exist for individual bases; no much larger clone is one base distant.

The CDR3 spans 13 residues, from the cysteine through the phenylalanine. Only the CDR3 part of the read is kept: 39 bases, read in frame from the first base. At the junction V is shortened by 8 bases and J by 10 bases, with 15 bases in between. Taken from the germline V gene, the CDR1 and CDR2 loops are SGHDN and FVKESK. Receptor libraries were prepared by the immunoSEQ multiplex PCR assay. Drawn from immuneACCESS, this table holds only the in-frame rearrangements with V and J called that TCRdb kept. Clones are partly lost; checked studies trace under half to an unresolved V gene and leave the rest unexplained. In this sample the table shows 57,000 or so clones, 90% of which occur a single time. Of the sample, approximately 6% is held by the ten largest clones.

Sequenced sample: PBMCs. This receptor was identified in a man between 60 and 70 years old with colorectal cancer. The sequence joins TRBV14 to TRBJ1-6; TRBD1 might be the D gene, on 5 matching bases. DNA sequence: TGTGCCAGCGGGGAGGTTTGGGGCTCACCCCTCCACTTT. It is translated as CASGEVWGSPLHF. Outside the CDR3, residues come from the reference TRBV14 and TRBJ1-6 proteins, so the full variable domain is: EAGVTQFPSHSVIEKGQTVTLRCDPISGHDNLYWYRRVMGKEIKFLLHFVKESKQDESGMPNNRFLAERTGGTYSTLKVQPAELEDSGVYFCASGEVWGSPLHFGNGTRLTVT.